A single sample gave rise to the 5 T cell receptor beta chains below, sequenced in a study of cytomegalovirus exposure and HLA in healthy donors. It was with 60 Vbeta and 13 Jbeta primers that the PCR ran. Produced via immunoSEQ multiplex PCR; TCRdb's table is partial and in-frame only. The sample lists fewer than 200,000 clones, approximately 84% occurring once. Sequencing was done on a sample of PBMCs. All receptors derive from a woman between 45 and 60 years old in good health and CMV-seropositive.

The genes are TRBV10-3 and TRBJ2-7; 11 bases agree with TRBD2. Trimming cost V 5 bases and J 7 bases; bases outside gene matches: 7. The germline gives CDR1 ENHRY, CDR2 SYGVKD. This CDR3 contains 14 residues. This CDR3 reads CAISILAGVYEQYF. The CDR3 DNA reads TGTGCCATCAGTATACTAGCGGGAGTCTATGAGCAGTACTTC.

The rearrangement links TRBV7-3 to TRBJ2-1, with 7 nucleotides matching TRBD2. Per germline, CDR1 SGHTA and CDR2 FQGTGA. The CDR3 totals 15 residues. Trimming at V came to 3 bases and at J to 2 bases, leaving 4 bases not matched to a gene. For the CDR3, the DNA is TGTGCCAGCAGCTTTGAGAGCGGGGCCTACAATGAGCAGTTCTTC. It translates to CASSFESGAYNEQFF.

This clone showed up just a few times. This rearrangement joins TRBV14 to TRBJ2-7; 7 bases map to TRBD1. The germline V gene encodes CDR1 SGHDN and CDR2 FVKESK. With 0 bases clipped from V and 0 bases from J, the junction kept 5 bases outside the gene matches. The CDR3 extends over 16 amino acids. The CDR3 nucleotides are TGTGCCAGCAGCCAAGACACCTGGACAGGCTCCTACGAGCAGTACTTC. Its translation is CASSQDTWTGSYEQYF.

The chain couples TRBV12-5 to TRBJ2-2; 11 positions match TRBD2. Germline lookup yields CDR1 LGHNT and CDR2 FRNRAP. Unmatched junction bases numbered 15, after V lost 8 bases and J lost 13 bases. There are 15 residues in the CDR3. CDR3 in amino acids: CASFVLAGGLVRLFF. CDR3 coding DNA: TGTGCTAGTTTTGTGCTAGCGGGGGGCCTCGTTAGGCTGTTTTTT.

This rearrangement joins TRBV27 to TRBJ2-5; 9 bases agree with TRBD1. With the DNA end fitting TRBJ2-7 better, the J assignment may be wrong. The CDR3 loop spans 15 amino acids. Looked up from germline, CDR1 is MNHEY and CDR2 is SMNVEV (reference sequence). CDR3 in DNA: TGTGCCAGCACCCCTCACCGGGACAGGGAATACGAGCAGTACTTC. Encoded protein: CASTPHRDREYEQYF.